This T cell receptor (beta chain) was identified during a study of blood T cell repertoires in COVID-19. Study background: Spain, Italy and the United States supplied samples that represented acute and convalescent COVID-19. Nucleic acid was either cDNA or gDNA, and it came from T cells, B-cell-depleted T cells, or PBMCs.

Study processing details: Reference gene primer amplification gave estimated nucleated cell counts. The protocol was immunoSEQ multiplex PCR, while the TCRdb copy is restricted to in-frame clones and leaves out a portion. D and trimming come from the DNA, and the V and J calls and clone size come from that table. The sample shows 180,000 or so clones, approximately 79% of them seen only once. Germline CDR1 reads SNHLY; CDR2 reads FYNNEI. The CDR3 extends over 16 amino acids. Trimming took 5 bases from V and 4 from J, leaving 17 bases between them. Material: peripheral blood. J is TRBJ2-2 and V is TRBV2; a possible D gene is TRBD1 (5 bases). The clonotype was recovered from a man aged 45 to 65 who had recovered from COVID-19. The CDR3 nucleotides are TGTGCCAGCAGTTGGGGCCAGGGTCTAGGCACCGGGGAGCTGTTTTTT. Translating it yields CASSWGQGLGTGELFF.